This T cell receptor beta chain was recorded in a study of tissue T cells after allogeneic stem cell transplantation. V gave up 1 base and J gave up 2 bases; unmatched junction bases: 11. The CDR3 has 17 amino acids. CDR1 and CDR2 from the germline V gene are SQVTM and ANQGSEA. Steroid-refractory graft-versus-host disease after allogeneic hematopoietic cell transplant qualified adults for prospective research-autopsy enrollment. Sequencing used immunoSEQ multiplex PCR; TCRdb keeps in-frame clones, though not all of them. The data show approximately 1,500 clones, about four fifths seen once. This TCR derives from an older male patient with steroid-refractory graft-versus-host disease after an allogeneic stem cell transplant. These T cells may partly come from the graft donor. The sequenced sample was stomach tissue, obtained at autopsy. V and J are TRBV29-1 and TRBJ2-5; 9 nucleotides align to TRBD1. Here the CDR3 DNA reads TGCAGCGTTGAAGGGCTAAAAGCTGACAGGGGGCAAGAGACCCAGTACTTC. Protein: CSVEGLKADRGQETQYF.